This TCR beta chain is drawn from a study of CD8+CD57+ T cells in acquired aplastic anemia. The CDR3 contains 15 residues. The V gene's germline CDR1 is SGHRS and CDR2 YFSETQ. Profiling of TCR beta VDJ combinations and CDR3 sequences used genomic DNA as template. TCRdb passed the reads through MiXCR, listing each CDR3 protein once. Of hundreds of thousands of distinct CDR3 sequences listed, 65% to 80% are singletons. The count of this clonotype is one. The junction departs from the called germline gene at one end, perhaps through a read error. The source of this sequence is a human donor in good health, serving as a control. This rearrangement joins TRBV5-1 to TRBJ2-1; perhaps TRBD2 as D (7 bases). What was sequenced was sorted CD4+, CD8+, or CD8+CD57+ T cells (not recorded which) from PBMCs. The CDR3 DNA follows: TGCACCAGCAGCTTGATAGGGGGGGCAAGCAATGAGCAGTTCTTC. Translating it yields CTSSLIGGASNEQFF.